One sample yielded the 30 T cell receptor beta chains listed below, sequenced in a study of blood T cells in healthy people across ages. A J-beta primer mix and a sample-barcoded 5' primer were used in a second PCR of roughly 7 to 12 cycles. TCRdb re-analysed the 5' RACE reads in MiXCR, keeping a single row per CDR3 protein. The sample includes about 1.8 million distinct CDR3 sequences, around half of them seen just once. The sample consisted of blood. The receptors come from a woman between 40 and 55 years old in good health.

V gene TRBV4-3 combines with J gene TRBJ2-1; the match to TRBD2 covers 10 bases. The DNA matches TRBJ2-7 better at its end, which makes the J call doubtful. The CDR3 totals 15 residues. Per germline, CDR1 LGHNA and CDR2 YSLEER. For the CDR3, the DNA is TGCGCCAGCAGCCAAGCTACCCTAGCGGGGGATGAGCAGTACTTC. Encoded protein: CASSQATLAGDEQYF.

V gene TRBV28 combines with J gene TRBJ2-7; D gene unclear. The CDR3 is 13 amino acids. Germline V gene data show CDR1 as MDHEN and CDR2 as SYDVKM. The V end was cut by 3 bases, the J end by 4 bases, with 10 bases between. CDR3 DNA sequence: TGTGCCAGCAGTTTCTTCCTGGGGTACGAGCAGTACTTC. Translation: CASSFFLGYEQYF.

This clonotype has a handful of counts. This rearrangement joins TRBV28 to TRBJ2-3; TRBD1 is a possible D gene (6 bases). Deletions cut 4 bases from V and 7 bases from J, with 12 bases between. Per germline, CDR1 MDHEN and CDR2 SYDVKM. This CDR3 region has 13 residues. The CDR3 sequence is CASSSRGRNTQYF. In nucleotides, the CDR3 is TGTGCCAGCAGTTCCAGGGGTAGGAATACGCAGTATTTT. Based on the CDR3 plus reference TRBV28 and TRBJ2-3, the full variable domain is DVKVTQSSRYLVKRTGEKVFLECVQDMDHENMFWYRQDPGLGLRLIYFSYDVKMKEKGDIPEGYSVSREKKERFSLILESASTNQTSMYLCASSSRGRNTQYFGPGTRLTVL.

This clonotype was seen once. The chain combines TRBV20-1 with TRBJ2-3, with D perhaps TRBD2 (5 bases). The V end was cut by 1 base, the J end by 2 bases, with 10 bases between. Germline V gene lookup returns CDR1 DFQATT and CDR2 SNEGSKA (reference sequence). This CDR3 is 14 amino acids long. CDR3 nucleotides: TGCAGTGCTAGAGTCGGAGCGGCCACAGATACGCAGTATTTT. This sequence encodes CSARVGAATDTQYF.

This CDR3 reads CASSSSGTSGGILSQYF. CDR3 nucleotides: TGTGCCAGCAGTTCCTCCGGGACTAGCGGGGGCATTTTGTCCCAGTACTTC. This rearrangement joins TRBV28 to TRBJ2-5; 14 bases align to TRBD2. CDR1 is MDHEN and CDR2 is SYDVKM in the germline V gene. The J segment lost 9 bases and the V segment lost 4 bases, leaving 13 bases of the junction unmatched. The CDR3 has 17 amino acids.

This chain's CDR3 is CASSPAGFRVNEQFF. CDR3 in DNA: TGTGCCAGCAGCCCGGCTGGGTTTAGAGTCAATGAGCAGTTCTTC. V is TRBV14 and J is TRBJ2-1; D unresolved. V lost 4 bases and J lost 6, with 16 bases in between. This CDR3 region has 15 residues. The germline gives CDR1 SGHDN, CDR2 FVKESK.

A few counts support this clonotype. The rearrangement links TRBV27 to TRBJ2-7, with D possibly TRBD1 on 6 matching bases. The germline V gene has CDR1 MNHEY and CDR2 SMNVEV (reference sequence). The CDR3 is 15 residues long. Trimming left V 0 bases short and J 2 bases short, with 11 bases between. The DNA of the CDR3 is TGTGCCAGCAGTTTATCGAACGGACAGCCCTACGAGCAGTACTTC. This codes for CASSLSNGQPYEQYF.

This chain joins TRBV20-1 and TRBJ2-5; D remains ambiguous. The end of the DNA aligns better with TRBJ2-7, so the J call may be wrong. Germline CDR1 DFQATT, CDR2 SNEGSKA (reference sequence). The CDR3 contains 10 residues. In DNA form, the CDR3 reads TGCAGTGCTATGGGTCGCGAGCAGTACTTC. As protein: CSAMGREQYF.

This clonotype has a handful of counts. The rearrangement uses TRBV15 and TRBJ2-1; 12 positions match TRBD2. CDR1 and CDR2 (germline): LNHNV, YYDKDF (reference sequence). The CDR3 spans 15 residues. The trim removed 3 bases at V and 6 bases at J, leaving 3 bases unmatched. CDR3 in amino acids: CATSSRTSGINEQFF. The CDR3 DNA reads TGTGCCACCAGCAGTAGGACTAGCGGGATCAATGAGCAGTTCTTC.

This clonotype was detected a few times. The chain has TRBV28 and TRBJ2-7; D remains unclear. Trimming stripped 5 bases from V and 1 base from J, with 12 bases between. Germline CDR1 and CDR2: MDHEN and SYDVKM. This CDR3 has 14 amino acids. CDR3 protein: CASSEIGYSYEQYF. CDR3 DNA sequence: TGTGCCAGCAGTGAAATAGGGTATTCCTACGAGCAGTACTTC.

The chain employs TRBV19 and TRBJ2-7; D may be TRBD2 (6 bases). Germline CDR1 is LNHDA and CDR2 is SQIVND (reference sequence). The CDR3 is 11 amino acids. Trimming shortened V by 6 bases and J by 9 bases, and 12 bases separated the two germline ends. The CDR3 region is CASSFGGRQYF. DNA of the CDR3: TGTGCCAGTAGCTTTGGAGGGCGGCAGTACTTC.

This clonotype is a singleton in its sample. The chain couples TRBV28 to TRBJ1-3; D gene unclear. The CDR3 loop spans 11 amino acids. The V end was cut by 8 bases, the J end by 7 bases, with 9 bases between. The germline V gene has CDR1 MDHEN and CDR2 SYDVKM. The CDR3 bases are TGTGCCAGCTCCGACCGGAACACCATATATTTT. Encoded protein: CASSDRNTIYF.

This clonotype was counted only a few times. The chain has TRBV28 and TRBJ1-2, with 7 bases fitting TRBD1. Germline V lookup: CDR1 MDHEN, CDR2 SYDVKM. This CDR3 has 14 residues. V shed 2 bases and J 2 bases; nucleotides not matched to a gene: 2. The CDR3 sequence: CASSLADRNYGYTF. The CDR3 DNA reads as TGTGCCAGCAGTTTAGCGGACAGGAACTATGGCTACACCTTC.

This clonotype was counted once. This chain links TRBV4-2 with TRBJ2-5, with D possibly being TRBD2 (6 bases). Trimming stripped 0 bases from V and 4 bases from J, with 12 bases between. The CDR3 covers 15 residues. Germline assignment: CDR1 LGHNA and CDR2 YNFKEQ. CDR3: CASSQDLGGAETQYF. CDR3 nucleotide sequence: TGTGCCAGCAGCCAAGATCTAGGCGGGGCAGAGACCCAGTACTTC.

This rearrangement joins TRBV20-1 to TRBJ1-5, with a tentative D call TRBD1 (6 bases). The CDR3 runs 17 residues. Per germline, CDR1 DFQATT and CDR2 SNEGSKA (reference sequence). Trimming cost V 0 bases and J 6 bases, with 21 bases left between them. CDR3 sequence (DNA): TGCAGTGCTAGAGATGGTGGGGGCTTGGTGATTGGTCAGCCCCAGCATTTT. Its protein product is CSARDGGGLVIGQPQHF.

V and J are TRBV7-8 and TRBJ2-4; possibly TRBD1 for D (5 bases). The J call may be in error: the DNA end matches TRBJ2-7 better. Germline CDR1 and CDR2: SGHVS and FQNEAQ. This CDR3 contains 16 residues. In nucleotides, the CDR3 is TGTGCCAGCAGCCACCGGGCAGGGAAGGTGGGCTACGAGCAGTACTTC. It translates to CASSHRAGKVGYEQYF.

This clonotype occurred a few times. The CDR3 here is CASSSLGAGNEKLFF. In nucleotides, the CDR3 is TGTGCCAGCAGTTCGTTGGGGGCAGGTAATGAAAAACTGTTTTTT. The chain recombines TRBV27 with TRBJ1-4; D is perhaps TRBD1 (6 bases). The CDR3 covers 15 residues. Germline-derived CDR1 and CDR2 are MNHEY and SMNVEV (reference sequence). Deletions cut 4 bases from V and 4 bases from J, with 13 bases between. The variable domain in full, completed from reference TRBV27 and TRBJ1-4, reads EAQVTQNPRYLITVTGKKLTVTCSQNMNHEYMSWYRQDPGLGLRQIYYSMNVEVTDKGDVPEGYKVSRKEKRNFPLILESPSPNQTSLYFCASSSLGAGNEKLFFGSGTQLSVL.

This clonotype appeared a single time. This sequence joins TRBV10-1 and TRBJ2-3; 10 nucleotides align to TRBD2. Trimming removed 4 bases from V and 7 bases from J; junction bases left unmatched: 8. CDR1 is WNHNN and CDR2 is SYGVQD in the germline V gene (reference sequence). This CDR3 has 15 amino acids. CDR3 coding DNA: TGCGCCAGCAGTGGCGGGACTAGCGACGTGAATACGCAGTATTTT. Translation gives CASSGGTSDVNTQYF.

The chain recombines TRBV6-5 with TRBJ2-5; D could derive from TRBD1 or TRBD2 (5 bases each). The V and J ends lost 2 bases and 11 bases respectively, with 21 bases between them. This CDR3 region has 15 residues. CDR1 and CDR2 from the germline V gene are MNHEY and SVGAGI. The CDR3 loop reads CASSYGDDFYNEQYF. CDR3 in DNA: TGTGCCAGCAGTTACGGGGACGACTTTTACAATGAGCAGTACTTC.

The chain couples TRBV28 to TRBJ2-7, with D unclear. The last part of the DNA fits TRBJ2-4 better; the J call may be wrong. CDR1 is MDHEN, CDR2 SYDVKM, per germline. The CDR3 loop spans 13 amino acids. The DNA of the CDR3 is TGTGCCAGCAGTTTACGGGTTGGCAACATTCAGTACTTC. Its protein product is CASSLRVGNIQYF.

This chain links TRBV28 with TRBJ2-1; D may be TRBD2 (7 bases). The J call may be mistaken, given a closer DNA end match to TRBJ2-7. The germline CDR1 and CDR2 sequences are MDHEN and SYDVKM. This CDR3 has 15 amino acids. The CDR3 loop reads CASSFVGGAYNEQYF. The DNA of the CDR3 is TGTGCCAGCAGTTTTGTGGGGGGGGCCTACAATGAGCAGTACTTC.

This clonotype came up once. An end of the junction differs from the germline gene, which may be a read error. The rearrangement links TRBV27 to TRBJ2-3, with D possibly matching TRBD2 (6 bases). In germline, CDR1 is MNHEY, CDR2 SMNVEV (reference sequence). CDR3 length: 18 amino acids. The CDR3 protein is CASSSQPGLGLSTDMQYF. DNA for the CDR3: TGTGCCAGCAGTTCTCAACCGGGACTCGGCCTTAGCACAGATATGCAGTATTTT.

This clonotype was seen a few times. V usage is TRBV20-1 and J usage is TRBJ2-5; D gene unclear. V was cut by 0 bases and J by 5 bases, with 10 bases left in between. Germline V gives CDR1 DFQATT, CDR2 SNEGSKA (reference sequence). The CDR3 has 13 amino acids. For the CDR3, the DNA is TGCAGTGCTAGAGAATCCCTGGGGGAGACCCAGTACTTC. Translation gives CSARESLGETQYF.

This chain uses TRBV12-5 with TRBJ2-5, with 9 bases fitting TRBD1. Germline V CDR1 and CDR2: LGHNT, FRNRAP. The junction had 4 bases not matched to a gene; V was cut back by 5 bases and J by 6 bases. The CDR3 length is 13 residues. The CDR3 DNA reads TGTGCTAGTGGTGGGGACAGGGCGAAGACCCAGTACTTC. It translates to CASGGDRAKTQYF.

V gene TRBV28 combines with J gene TRBJ2-7, with a weak D call TRBD1 (5 bases). Looked up from germline, CDR1 is MDHEN and CDR2 is SYDVKM. The V end was cut by 5 bases, the J end by 0 bases, with 14 bases between. This CDR3 is built from 15 residues. The CDR3 DNA reads as TGTGCCAGCAGTCCACGGACAATCCTCTCCTACGAGCAGTACTTC. This translates into CASSPRTILSYEQYF.

This clonotype was detected a few times. The chain combines TRBV6-2 or TRBV6-3 with TRBJ2-7; D is possibly TRBD1 or TRBD2 (6 bases each). The J call may be mistaken, given a closer DNA end match to TRBJ2-5. The V gene's germline CDR1 is MNHEY and CDR2 SVGEGT. CDR3 size: 15 residues. As DNA, the CDR3 is TGTGCCAGCACAACCCCCCGGGGGCGGAAGGAGACCCAGTACTTC. Its protein product is CASTTPRGRKETQYF.

The gene calls are TRBV15 and TRBJ1-6, with TRBD1 matching over 7 bases. Germline-derived CDR1 and CDR2 are LNHNV and YYDKDF (reference sequence). The V and J ends lost 3 bases and 7 bases, in that order; junction bases with no gene match: 6. There are 15 residues in the CDR3. This CDR3 reads CATSSSTGVNSPLHF. The CDR3 DNA is TGTGCCACCAGCAGTTCCACAGGGGTCAATTCACCCCTCCACTTT.

This clonotype came up a few times. The J gene is TRBJ2-5, the V gene TRBV29-1, with 7 positions matching TRBD1. CDR1 is SQVTM and CDR2 is ANQGSEA in the germline V gene. The CDR3 runs 13 residues. Germline trimming cut 7 bases from V and 1 base from J; bases unmatched to any gene: 6. The CDR3 is CSAQTGSQETQYF. In nucleotides, the CDR3 is TGCAGCGCTCAGACAGGGTCCCAAGAGACCCAGTACTTC.

The chain couples TRBV7-9 to TRBJ1-2; TRBD1 agrees at 10 bases. J lost 7 bases, V lost 6 bases, and 5 bases had no gene match. The CDR3 extends over 13 amino acids. Germline assignment: CDR1 SEHNR and CDR2 FQNEAQ (reference sequence). The CDR3 nucleotides are TGTGCCAGCAGATCAGACAGGGGGCGTGGCTACACCTTC. It translates to CASRSDRGRGYTF.

This sequence joins TRBV6-1 and TRBJ2-5; possibly TRBD1 for D (6 bases). The DNA end is more similar to TRBJ2-7, so the J call may be wrong. The CDR3 is 13 amino acids. Per the germline V gene, CDR1 is MNHNS and CDR2 is SASEGT. This chain's CDR3 is CASTGRGGSEQYF. For the CDR3, the DNA is TGTGCCAGCACTGGTCGAGGGGGAAGCGAGCAGTACTTC.